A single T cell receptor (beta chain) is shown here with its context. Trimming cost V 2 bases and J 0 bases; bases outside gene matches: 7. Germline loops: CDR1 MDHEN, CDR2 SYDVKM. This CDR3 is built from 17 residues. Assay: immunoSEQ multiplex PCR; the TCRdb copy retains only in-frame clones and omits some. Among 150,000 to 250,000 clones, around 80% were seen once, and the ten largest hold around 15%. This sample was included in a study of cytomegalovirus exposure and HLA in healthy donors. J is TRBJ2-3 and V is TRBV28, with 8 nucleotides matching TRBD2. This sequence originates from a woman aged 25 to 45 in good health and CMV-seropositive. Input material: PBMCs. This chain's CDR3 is CASSLRTSTSSTDTQYF. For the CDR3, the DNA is TGTGCCAGCAGTTTACGGACTAGCACATCTAGCACAGATACGCAGTATTTT.